The next 12 T cell receptor beta chains were all read from a single sample in a study of T cell responses to AZD1222 COVID-19 vaccine. Using immunoSEQ multiplex PCR, the repertoire was profiled, and TCRdb retains in-frame clones only, with some absent. The sample comprises more than 110,000 clones, about 90% of which are singletons, and 5.5% rests with the top ten. This specimen consisted of peripheral blood, obtained on day 0 of AZD1222 vaccination. Receptor source: an adult in good health.

The rearrangement uses TRBV9 and TRBJ2-7; D is possibly TRBD2 (6 bases). Germline V gives CDR1 SGDLS, CDR2 YYNGEE. Deletions cut 4 bases from V and 0 bases from J, with 20 bases between. The CDR3 spans 17 residues. The CDR3 nucleotides are TGTGCCAGCAGCCCTTCCGGAGGGCACGTGAGCTCCTACGAGCAGTACTTC. It specifies CASSPSGGHVSSYEQYF.

This chain uses TRBV19 with TRBJ1-2; D may be TRBD1 (6 bases). Germline V gives CDR1 LNHDA, CDR2 SQIVND (reference sequence). The CDR3 is 12 residues long. Between the trimmed V and J ends, which lost 9 bases and 5 bases, there was a span of 13 bases. The CDR3 region has the DNA TGTGCCAGCTCTCAGGGGTTTTATGGCTACACCTTC. Its translation is CASSQGFYGYTF.

Regarding this clone: A junction end diverges from the germline sequence, so it may reflect a read error. The J gene is TRBJ2-3, the V gene TRBV19; the match to TRBD1 covers 8 bases. Germline lookup yields CDR1 LNHDA and CDR2 SQIVND (reference sequence). CDR3 length: 12 amino acids. The CDR3 sequence is CASTTGGGTQYF. The CDR3 nucleotides read TGTGCGAGTACCACAGGGGGAGGTACGCAGTATTTT. Full variable domain (remainder filled in from reference TRBV19 and TRBJ2-3): DGGITQSPKYLFRKEGQNVTLSCEQNLNHDAMYWYRQDPGQGLRLIYYSQIVNDFQKGDIAEGYSVSREKKESFPLTVTSAQKNPTAFYLCASTTGGGTQYFGPGTRLTVL.

This sequence joins TRBV6-2 or TRBV6-3 and TRBJ2-3; D is possibly TRBD1 (6 bases). Trimming stripped 6 bases from V and 2 bases from J, with 21 bases between. The CDR3 runs to 17 residues. Germline V gene data show CDR1 as MNHEY and CDR2 as SVGEGT. Here the CDR3 reads CASRYRLTGRVTDTQYF. CDR3 nucleotides: TGTGCCAGCAGGTACCGCCTCACAGGGCGAGTCACAGATACGCAGTATTTT.

V gene TRBV7-9 combines with J gene TRBJ1-2; D uncertain. Germline CDR1 reads SEHNR; CDR2 reads FQNEAQ (reference sequence). This CDR3 is built from 15 residues. Trimming left V 2 bases short and J 1 base short, with 11 bases between. CDR3 in DNA: TGTGCCAGCAGCTTAACCGGGCTAGTTAACTATGGCTACACCTTC. Protein: CASSLTGLVNYGYTF.

The gene calls are TRBV5-1 and TRBJ1-5; D possibly corresponds to TRBD1 (6 bases). This CDR3 has 14 residues. Trimming took off 1 base at V and 6 bases at J, with 11 bases between the two ends. The germline V gene has CDR1 SGHRS and CDR2 YFSETQ. The CDR3 spells CASSLRAGVQPQHF. CDR3 sequence (DNA): TGCGCCAGCAGCTTGAGGGCAGGGGTTCAGCCCCAGCATTTT. Looking up the rest from reference TRBV5-1 and TRBJ1-5 gives the full variable domain: KAGVTQTPRYLIKTRGQQVTLSCSPISGHRSVSWYQQTPGQGLQFLFEYFSETQRNKGNFPGRFSGRQFSNSRSEMNVSTLELGDSALYLCASSLRAGVQPQHFGDGTRLSIL.

J is TRBJ2-7 and V is TRBV7-2, with unresolved D. V lost 1 base and J lost 5, with 9 bases in between. Looked up from germline, CDR1 is SGHTA and CDR2 is FQGNSA. This CDR3 region has 13 residues. This CDR3 is CASSLVQYNEQYF. CDR3 nucleotides: TGTGCCAGCAGCTTAGTCCAGTACAACGAGCAGTACTTC.

The chain has TRBV19 and TRBJ1-2, with 9 bases matching TRBD1. CDR3 length: 14 amino acids. Germline V gives CDR1 LNHDA, CDR2 SQIVND (reference sequence). With 3 bases clipped from V and 11 bases from J, the junction kept 10 bases outside the gene matches. CDR3 in DNA: TGTGCCAGTAGTATCCGGGGACAGGGTAGAGTGTACACCTTC. Amino acids: CASSIRGQGRVYTF.

CDR3 nucleotide sequence: TGTGCCTGGAGAGGAGACGGATCAGGGGGGGAAAAACTGTTTTTT. Amino acids: CAWRGDGSGGEKLFF. V is TRBV30 and J is TRBJ1-4; the match to TRBD1 covers 7 bases. The V gene's germline CDR1 is GTSNPN and CDR2 SVGIG (reference sequence). The CDR3 loop spans 15 amino acids. The V and J ends lost 3 bases and 8 bases, in that order; junction bases with no gene match: 12.

This chain joins TRBV7-2 and TRBJ2-7; D unclear. The CDR3 loop spans 14 amino acids. Trimming cost V 0 bases and J 1 base, with 7 bases left between them. Germline V gives CDR1 SGHTA, CDR2 FQGNSA. The CDR3 reads CASSLASRSYEQYF. The CDR3 DNA follows: TGTGCCAGCAGCTTAGCTTCCAGGTCCTACGAGCAGTACTTC. The full variable domain, its missing parts supplied by reference TRBV7-2 and TRBJ2-7, is GAGVSQSPSNKVTEKGKDVELRCDPISGHTALYWYRQSLGQGLEFLIYFQGNSAPDKSGLPSDRFSAERTGGSVSTLTIQRTQQEDSAVYLCASSLASRSYEQYFGPGTRLTVT.

The chain links TRBV4-2 to TRBJ1-1, with 8 bases fitting TRBD1. This CDR3 has 14 amino acids. CDR1 is LGHNA and CDR2 is YNFKEQ in the germline V gene. With 0 bases clipped from V and 4 bases from J, the junction kept 1 base outside the gene matches. CDR3 DNA sequence: TGTGCCAGCAGCCAAGACAGGGGGCTCACTGAAGCTTTCTTT. It encodes CASSQDRGLTEAFF.

This chain links TRBV5-5 with TRBJ2-5; 9 bases map to TRBD1. Trimming removed 4 bases from V and 5 bases from J; junction bases left unmatched: 9. This CDR3 has 15 residues. Germline V gives CDR1 SGHKS, CDR2 YYEKEE (reference sequence). The CDR3 sequence is CASSPRDREAETQYF. The CDR3 nucleotides read TGTGCCAGCAGCCCCCGGGACAGGGAAGCCGAGACCCAGTACTTC.